This TCR beta chain originates from a study of blood T cell repertoires in COVID-19. This CDR3 comprises 16 residues. Germline lookup yields CDR1 SGHNT and CDR2 YYREEE (reference sequence). Unmatched junction bases numbered 4, after V lost 0 bases and J lost 3 bases. Generated by immunoSEQ multiplex PCR, the TCRdb table keeps only in-frame clones and is missing some. The sample contains 50,000 or so clones, around 85% of which appear only once. Sequences were obtained from peripheral blood. V is TRBV5-4 and J is TRBJ2-5, with 11 bases matching TRBD2. This clonotype originated in a man aged 35-49 years with active COVID-19. The CDR3 is CASSLEGLADKETQYF. The CDR3 DNA reads as TGTGCCAGCAGCTTGGAGGGACTAGCGGACAAAGAGACCCAGTACTTC.